This T cell receptor (beta chain) was recovered during a study of blood T cells in healthy people across ages (dated by TCRdb to about 2015). The study in broad terms: In model experiments, roughly one uniquely barcoded TCR beta cDNA molecule per two T cells was captured by template switching. Using deep sequencing normalized with unique cDNA molecular identifiers, the study measured how TCR beta repertoire diversity changes with age. Four age groups were formed from the donors: young (average 16 years), middle-aged (approximately 39), aged (roughly 56) and long-lived (less than 85). Donors of different ages were randomly distributed across sequencing lanes to avoid experimental bias. For two donors (one aged 18 to 30 and one aged 80 or older), the study analyzed two additional independent replicas of 1 million unique cDNA reads from the same blood draw. The study at large found these results: Because profiling used bulk unsorted PBMCs, naive and antigen-experienced compartments could not be compared conclusively. Estimates of total diversity from one million sequenced T cells were regarded as lower bounds and underestimates. Compared with the aged group, the long-lived group had more naive CD4+ T cells, fewer expanded clones and increased TCR diversity, a pattern suggesting age selection. Observed TCR beta diversity correlated strongly with the percentage of naive T cells measured by flow cytometry. Because donor CMV infection status was unknown, age-related changes in expanded clonotypes were potentially confounded. Observed TCR beta diversity per million T cells fell roughly linearly with age, and a significant reduction was already apparent by age around 40.

The donors were around 39 Caucasian individuals from Russia, aged 6 to 90 years, who were systemically healthy. Approximately 9.3 milliliters of peripheral blood were drawn from each donor into EDTA-treated Vacutainer tubes. Ficoll-Paque density-gradient centrifugation was used to isolate PBMCs, with at least 7 million per sample. Trizol reagent was used to extract total RNA from PBMCs, with at least 5.5 micrograms per sample. Naive CD45RAhigh/CD27high T cell percentages were measured by flow cytometry on a PBMC aliquot from every donor. Comments on this clonotype: The antigen it recognizes is unknown. Per-base quality was not reported, and no clone a single base away is much larger than it.

Receptor amplification or capture employed 5' RACE. Sequencing was carried out with an Illumina HiSeq 2500. A second about 7 to 11 cycle PCR used a sample-barcoded 5' primer and a J-beta primer mix. A unique molecular identifier was introduced onto each TCR beta cDNA molecule by a template-switch 5' adaptor carrying 12 random nucleotides. Each sample yielded at least 2.5 million CDR3-containing paired-end reads. All of the RNA was converted into first-strand cDNA using the Mint cDNA synthesis kit, with a TRBC-specific oligonucleotide serving as the primer. Following uracil-DNA glycosylase treatment, a first 18-cycle PCR with universal primers M1SS and BC2_uni_R was performed on all cDNA. As for the authors' bioinformatics: Normalization of each sample was performed by random selection of 1 million high-quality reads, each carrying a distinct molecular identifier. Reads sharing molecular identifiers were discarded rather than binned into consensus sequences. CDR3 identification, clonotype clustering and error correction used MiTCR with a Q25 quality threshold and the strictest error-elimination algorithm. A nonparametric unseen species model with Euler transformation was used to estimate a lower bound on total TCR beta diversity. TCRdb reprocessed the public reads (quality trimming at Q25 with fastp, clone calling with MiXCR) and kept in-frame beta chains. CDR3 protein sequences are deduplicated, and each keeps its most common genes and DNA. TCRdb's processing, not the study's, gives the V and J calls here. Within this sample are 850,000 or so distinct CDR3 sequences, with around 26% of them counted one time only. The top ten hold roughly 17% of the sample.

CDR1 and CDR2 are drawn from the germline V gene: SGHTA, FQGNSA. The CDR3 starts with the cysteine, ends with the phenylalanine, and has 16 residues. Only the CDR3 portion is preserved as DNA: 48 bases, with reading frame beginning at the first base. This receptor was obtained from a woman aged 80 or older in good health. This sequence uses TRBV7-2 and TRBJ2-4; TRBD1 aligns with 10 central bases. The J call could be wrong; TRBJ2-7 is a better fit for the DNA end. Sequenced sample: blood. The DNA is TGTGCCAGCAGCCCGGAGGCGGGACAGGGGTATCGCGAGCAGTACTTC. Translated, it reads CASSPEAGQGYREQYF.